The rows below give T cell receptor beta chains drawn from one sample of a study of identical twins. MiXCR was run by TCRdb on the 5' RACE reads, yielding one entry per CDR3 protein. The table shows 400,000 to 500,000 distinct CDR3 sequences, with 18% occurring only once. The sequenced material came from naive T cells sorted from blood. All receptors derive from a man aged 50 or older in good health. CDR3s include the opening cysteine and the closing phenylalanine or tryptophan. A D gene is named only where the DNA matches it firmly. Clone size is shown for a subset of rows, as once, few, many or a class of expanded clone.

v_gene	j_gene	d_gene	abundance	CDR3nt	CDR3aa
TRBV4-2	TRBJ2-4	.	many	TGTGCCAGCAGCCAAGAAGGCAAAAACATTCAGTACTTC	CASSQEGKNIQYF
TRBV10-3	TRBJ2-1	TRBD2	.	TGTGCCATCAGGCCCGGGACTAGCGGTTACAATGAGCAGTTCTTC	CAIRPGTSGYNEQFF
TRBV6-5	TRBJ1-1	TRBD1	few	TGTGCCAGCAGACGGACAGGGGGCGAAGCTTTCTTT	CASRRTGGEAFF
TRBV6-5	TRBJ1-3	.	few	TGTGCCAGCAGTTACTCGCAACAGAGAAACACCATATATTTT	CASSYSQQRNTIYF
TRBV9	TRBJ2-6	.	once	TGTGCCAGCAGCGTAGACGGAGGGTGGGGGGCCAACGTCCTGACTTTC	CASSVDGGWGANVLTF
TRBV6-5	TRBJ2-7	.	.	TGTGCCAGCAGTTACTCCTCCACATGGGGCGAGCAGTACTTC	CASSYSSTWGEQYF
TRBV7-8	TRBJ2-1	TRBD2	many	TGTGCCAGCAGCTTATCCAGACTAGCGAACAATGAGCAGTTCTTC	CASSLSRLANNEQFF
TRBV5-4	TRBJ2-3	TRBD2	few	TGTGCCAGCAGCCGCGGGGGGGCCGGCACAGATACGCAGTATTTT	CASSRGGAGTDTQYF
TRBV29-1	TRBJ2-5	.	few	TGCAGCGTTGAAGATGCCAAGCAGCGGATTCAAGAGACCCAGTACTTC	CSVEDAKQRIQETQYF
TRBV7-2	TRBJ2-3	.	few	TGTGCCAGCAGCCCCTTTCCCGGGACCACGGATACGCAGTATTTT	CASSPFPGTTDTQYF
TRBV5-1	TRBJ2-3	TRBD2	few	TGCGCCAGCAGCCCTGGTTCTAGCGGGAGAAACACAGATACGCAGTATTTT	CASSPGSSGRNTDTQYF
TRBV7-2	TRBJ1-5	TRBD1	few	TGTGCCAGCAGCGGAGGGACAGGGGGCAGTCAGCCCCAGCATTTT	CASSGGTGGSQPQHF
TRBV4-1	TRBJ1-1	.	many	TGCGCCAGCAGCCAAGGGGCAGGGGCTGAAGCTTTCTTT	CASSQGAGAEAFF
TRBV28	TRBJ2-3	.	.	TGTGCCAGCATGCTAGCGAACTCGATCACAGATACGCAGTATTTT	CASMLANSITDTQYF
TRBV29-1	TRBJ1-2	TRBD1	.	TGCAGCGTTAGGACAGGGGAAGGCTACACCTTC	CSVRTGEGYTF
TRBV12-3/TRBV12-4	TRBJ1-5	TRBD1	.	TGTGCCAGCAGTTGGGGACAGGCGATCAATCAGCCCCAGCATTTT	CASSWGQAINQPQHF
TRBV20-1	TRBJ2-7	TRBD2	.	TGCAGTGCTAAACCCGGGACTAGCGGGAGAGAGGAGCAGTACTTC	CSAKPGTSGREEQYF
TRBV4-3	TRBJ2-1	TRBD2	few	TGCGCCAGCAGCCAGGGCCTAGCGGGGGGGATTGAGCAGTTCTTC	CASSQGLAGGIEQFF
TRBV19	TRBJ2-1	.	.	TGTGCCAGTAGTATCGGGTCCCCTAGCTCCTACAATGAGCAGTTCTTC	CASSIGSPSSYNEQFF
TRBV3-1	TRBJ2-7	.	few	TGTGCCAGCAGCCCAACCACCAAAGGGCTCGAGCAGTACTTC	CASSPTTKGLEQYF
TRBV27	TRBJ2-7	.	.	TGTGCCAGCAGTTTAGGAGTTTCCCACTCCTACGAGCAGTACTTC	CASSLGVSHSYEQYF
TRBV7-7	TRBJ2-1	TRBD1	many	TGTGCCAGCAGCCCCCGAGGGGGCAGTGAGCAGTTCTTC	CASSPRGGSEQFF
TRBV5-3	TRBJ2-1	TRBD2	.	TGTGCCAGAAGCTTATACCCTAAGCGGGAGAGCAATGAGCAGTTCTTC	CARSLYPKRESNEQFF
TRBV18	TRBJ1-1	TRBD1	many	TGTGCCAGCTCACCACCCACAGGGGCTGCTTTCTTT	CASSPPTGAAFF
TRBV11-2	TRBJ2-1	TRBD1	many	TGTGCCAGCAGCGTGACAGGGGGCCTCTACAATGAGCAGTTCTTC	CASSVTGGLYNEQFF